Presented here are 6 T cell receptor beta chains from one specimen sequenced in a study of T cell changes during pregnancy in multiple sclerosis (dated 2019 in TCRdb). Libraries were built with the immunoSEQ multiplex PCR assay. In TCRdb, the immuneACCESS table is reduced to in-frame sequences with V and J assigned. These tables do not hold every clone; where another copy was compared, an unresolved V gene accounts for under half, and the others remain unexplained. For this sample there are tens of thousands of clones; 94% appear just once. The top ten hold 4.5% to 5.5% of the sample. This sample comprised CD8+ T cells from peripheral blood mononuclear cells, obtained before pregnancy. Every receptor here comes from a female donor with multiple sclerosis, enrolled in a pregnancy study.

V is TRBV7-6 and J is TRBJ1-1; tentative D call: TRBD1 (5 bases). The CDR3 has 15 residues. Trimming stripped 1 base from V and 1 base from J, with 10 bases between. CDR1 is SGHVS, CDR2 FNYEAQ, per germline. The CDR3 loop is CASSLGAGGNTEAFF. CDR3 coding DNA: TGTGCCAGCAGCTTAGGGGCCGGGGGGAACACTGAAGCTTTCTTT.

This clone has only one observation. This chain joins TRBV4-1 and TRBJ2-3, with 7 bases lining up with TRBD2. The CDR3 is 17 residues long. V was clipped by 1 base and J by 6 bases; unmatched bases: 13. The germline gives CDR1 MGHRA, CDR2 YSYEKL. The CDR3 protein is CASSQVFSGSALDTQYF. CDR3 in DNA: TGCGCCAGCAGCCAAGTGTTTAGCGGGTCCGCCCTCGATACGCAGTATTTT.

This clone was observed once. The chain joins TRBV19 to TRBJ2-1, with a weak D call TRBD2 (6 bases). The CDR3 is made up of 15 amino acids. Trimming removed 3 bases from V and 10 bases from J, with 19 bases in between. Per germline, CDR1 LNHDA and CDR2 SQIVND (reference sequence). In nucleotides, the CDR3 is TGTGCCAGTAGTATCACCGGGACTCAAAGCGTGGAGCAGTTCTTC. Amino acid sequence: CASSITGTQSVEQFF.

V usage is TRBV4-1 and J usage is TRBJ2-7; the D is unclear. Germline V gives CDR1 MGHRA, CDR2 YSYEKL. The CDR3 runs 14 residues. The V and J ends lost 1 base and 1 base respectively, with 8 bases between them. The CDR3 spells CASSQGLSSYEQYF. CDR3 in DNA: TGCGCCAGCAGCCAAGGTCTGTCTTCCTACGAGCAGTACTTC.

The V call is TRBV27, the J call TRBJ2-1, with 8 bases that match TRBD2. The CDR3 consists of 16 residues. Germline assignment: CDR1 MNHEY and CDR2 SMNVEV (reference sequence). The trim removed 5 bases at V and 3 bases at J, leaving 9 bases unmatched. CDR3 region: CASSTPRAGDYNEQFF. CDR3 sequence (DNA): TGTGCCAGCAGTACCCCAAGAGCGGGAGACTACAATGAGCAGTTCTTC.

The chain recombines TRBV27 with TRBJ1-2; D is unresolved. The CDR3 covers 15 residues. Per germline, CDR1 MNHEY and CDR2 SMNVEV (reference sequence). V lost 2 bases and J lost 8, with 18 bases in between. The CDR3 DNA reads as TGTGCCAGCAGTTTACGAGGGAGTGAATGGAAAGGCTACACCTTC. Translating gives CASSLRGSEWKGYTF.